Each of the 24 T cell receptor beta chains below was sequenced from the same sample in a study of blood T cells in healthy people across ages. A second roughly 6 to 11 cycle PCR used barcoded and J-beta primers. TCRdb reprocessed the 5' RACE reads via MiXCR and lists one record per CDR3 protein. The sample includes over 500,000 distinct CDR3 sequences, roughly a quarter of them seen just once. This sample also belongs to another study, concerning T cells of mothers and their children.

Sequenced: blood. All receptors derive from a boy between 2 and 15 years old in good health.

V and J are TRBV5-1 and TRBJ1-1; the match to TRBD1 covers 9 bases. Germline V CDR1 and CDR2: SGHRS, YFSETQ. The CDR3 spans 14 residues. The J segment lost 5 bases and the V segment lost 3 bases, leaving 5 bases of the junction unmatched. CDR3 DNA: TGCGCCAGCAGCTGGACAGGGGATAGGACTGAAGCTTTCTTT. Protein product: CASSWTGDRTEAFF.

V and J are TRBV20-1 and TRBJ2-5, with D possibly being TRBD2 (5 bases). This CDR3 is built from 13 residues. V was trimmed by 6 bases and J by 1 base, leaving 12 bases between them. The germline CDR1 and CDR2 sequences are DFQATT and SNEGSKA (reference sequence). CDR3 DNA sequence: TGCAGTGCCACGTTAGGAGGCCAAGAGACCCAGTACTTC. Translation: CSATLGGQETQYF.

The chain is built from TRBV10-1 and TRBJ2-4; weak D call: TRBD2 (6 bases). The V end was cut by 3 bases, the J end by 3 bases, with 12 bases between. In germline, CDR1 is WNHNN, CDR2 SYGVQD (reference sequence). The CDR3 runs to 15 residues. CDR3 bases: TGCGCCAGCAGTGATAGCGGTTTGGGCAAAAACATTCAGTACTTC. It yields the protein CASSDSGLGKNIQYF.

This chain uses TRBV7-9 with TRBJ2-5, with TRBD2 matching over 10 bases. The length of the CDR3 is 16 residues. The germline gives CDR1 SEHNR, CDR2 FQNEAQ (reference sequence). The trim removed 3 bases at V and 4 bases at J, leaving 8 bases unmatched. The CDR3 nucleotides read TGTGCCAGCAGCTTCGGACTAGCGGAAGCGGGAGAGACCCAGTACTTC. The encoded protein is CASSFGLAEAGETQYF.

The V call is TRBV18, the J call TRBJ2-6; 13 bases match TRBD2. Germline loops: CDR1 KGHSH, CDR2 LQKENI. The trim removed 6 bases at V and 0 bases at J, leaving 2 bases unmatched. This CDR3 is built from 17 residues. The CDR3 nucleotides read TGTGCCAGCTCCCGGACTAGCGGGAGCTCTGGGGCCAACGTCCTGACTTTC. Its translation: CASSRTSGSSGANVLTF.

Concerning this clonotype: Compared with germline, one end of the junction differs, possibly owing to a read error. The rearrangement links TRBV12-3 or TRBV12-4 to TRBJ1-2; D might be TRBD1 (5 bases). This CDR3 has 12 amino acids. CDR3 DNA sequence: TGTGCCAGCAGTTTACCCGGGCGGGGCTACATCTTC. Its translation: CASSLPGRGYIF.

V and J are TRBV20-1 and TRBJ2-5, with 8 bases fitting TRBD2. The J call may be mistaken, given a closer DNA end match to TRBJ2-7. The CDR3 sequence is 15 residues long. From germline, CDR1 is DFQATT and CDR2 SNEGSKA (reference sequence). The CDR3: CSASGIGLAPREQYF. The CDR3 coding sequence is TGCAGTGCTAGCGGGATTGGACTAGCTCCCCGCGAGCAGTACTTC.

This clonotype was counted many times. This sequence joins TRBV9 and TRBJ2-5; D is perhaps TRBD2 (6 bases). Germline V gives CDR1 SGDLS, CDR2 YYNGEE. V dropped 0 bases and J dropped 4 bases, with 13 bases sitting between them. CDR3 length: 15 amino acids. CDR3 nucleotides: TGTGCCAGCAGCGTAGGCCCGGCGGGACGAGAGACCCAGTACTTC. Its translation: CASSVGPAGRETQYF.

This chain links TRBV9 with TRBJ2-5; D gene ambiguous. V was clipped by 3 bases and J by 7 bases, with 13 bases between them. The length of the CDR3 is 13 residues. The germline CDR1 and CDR2 sequences are SGDLS and YYNGEE. CDR3 sequence reads: CASSAPTARTQYF. CDR3 bases: TGTGCCAGCAGCGCCCCGACCGCGAGGACCCAGTACTTC.

CDR3 region: CASSYLPGRAGANVLTF. The CDR3 DNA is TGTGCCAGCAGTTACCTCCCGGGCAGGGCTGGGGCCAACGTCCTGACTTTC. The rearrangement links TRBV6-5 to TRBJ2-6, with a weak D call TRBD1 (5 bases). Germline values: CDR1 MNHEY, CDR2 SVGAGI. There are 17 residues in the CDR3. The V gene lost 2 bases and the J gene lost 2 bases, with 13 bases spanning the gap.

The genes are TRBV9 and TRBJ2-7; 8 bases are a match to TRBD2. Germline V gene lookup returns CDR1 SGDLS and CDR2 YYNGEE. V shed 3 bases, J shed 2 bases, and the junction held 4 bases outside the gene matches. The CDR3 is 14 residues long. CDR3 nucleotides: TGTGCCAGCAGCGCTAGCGGGTCCCCCTACGAGCAGTACTTC. Protein: CASSASGSPYEQYF.

The gene calls are TRBV3-1 and TRBJ1-2; TRBD1 aligns across 7 bases. CDR1 LGHDT and CDR2 YNNKEL come from the germline V gene (reference sequence). V was clipped by 1 base and J by 10 bases; unmatched bases: 12. The CDR3 loop spans 15 amino acids. CDR3 bases: TGTGCCAGCAGCCAAGTCTCAGGGGGGCGTTTTGCCTACACCTTC. Its protein product is CASSQVSGGRFAYTF.

This clonotype occurred a few times. The rearrangement joins TRBV30 to TRBJ1-4; no clear D. The CDR3 consists of 14 residues. The germline CDR1 and CDR2 sequences are GTSNPN and SVGIG (reference sequence). Between the trimmed V and J ends, which lost 2 bases and 8 bases, there was a span of 15 bases. The CDR3 spells CAWSYPGSQEKLFF. Written as DNA, the CDR3 is TGTGCCTGGAGTTATCCGGGAAGTCAGGAAAAACTGTTTTTT.

The chain carries TRBV20-1 and TRBJ2-5, with D perhaps being TRBD1 or TRBD2 (5 bases each). The CDR3 length is 17 residues. Germline CDR1 DFQATT, CDR2 SNEGSKA (reference sequence). V was pared by 5 bases and J by 5 bases, with 27 bases between. CDR3 amino acids: CSALNHLTGTPTETQYF. CDR3 DNA: TGCAGTGCTCTCAACCACCTCACCGGGACCCCCACGGAGACCCAGTACTTC.

This clonotype was detected a few times. This chain connects TRBV20-1 to TRBJ2-3; no reliable D call. CDR1 is DFQATT, CDR2 SNEGSKA, per germline (reference sequence). The CDR3 spans 14 residues. V was pared by 3 bases and J by 0 bases, with 10 bases between. The CDR3 loop reads CSARKDASTDTQYF. The CDR3 region has the DNA TGCAGTGCTAGGAAAGACGCAAGCACAGATACGCAGTATTTT.

This clonotype was seen a few times. The chain employs TRBV15 and TRBJ2-7; TRBD1 matches 10 bases. The CDR3 covers 19 residues. CDR1 and CDR2 from the germline V gene are LNHNV and YYDKDF (reference sequence). Trimming cost V 0 bases and J 3 bases; bases outside gene matches: 14. The CDR3 is CATSRDSIAGTGVFYEQYF. The CDR3 DNA sequence: TGTGCCACCAGCAGAGATTCCATCGCCGGGACAGGGGTCTTCTACGAGCAGTACTTC.

The chain has TRBV7-6 and TRBJ2-1, with 8 nucleotides matching TRBD1. CDR1 is SGHVS and CDR2 is FNYEAQ in the germline V gene. The CDR3 covers 17 residues. J lost 2 bases, V lost 4 bases, and 10 bases had no gene match. The CDR3 here is CASSSGRAGGPYNEQFF. The CDR3 coding sequence is TGTGCCAGCAGCTCGGGGCGGGCAGGGGGCCCCTACAATGAGCAGTTCTTC.

This clonotype was observed a handful of times. The rearrangement joins TRBV4-1 to TRBJ2-2; the D gene is possibly TRBD1 (6 bases). CDR1 MGHRA and CDR2 YSYEKL come from the germline V gene. V lost 5 bases, J lost 2 bases, and 15 bases lay in between. This CDR3 is 16 amino acids long. CDR3 sequence reads: CASSSTGPPNTGELFF. CDR3 sequence (DNA): TGCGCCAGCAGCTCGACAGGCCCCCCTAACACCGGGGAGCTGTTTTTT.

The chain employs TRBV7-9 and TRBJ1-2; TRBD1 agrees at 7 bases. V shed 6 bases and J 2 bases; nucleotides not matched to a gene: 9. CDR1 is SEHNR and CDR2 is FQNEAQ in the germline V gene (reference sequence). The CDR3 extends over 15 amino acids. This chain's CDR3 is CASSFTLQGNYGYTF. The CDR3 region has the DNA TGTGCCAGCAGTTTTACCTTACAGGGGAACTATGGCTACACCTTC.

This clonotype has only a few counts. A junction end diverges from the germline sequence, so it may reflect a read error. This chain links TRBV10-3 with TRBJ1-2; TRBD1 is a possible D gene (6 bases). The germline V gene has CDR1 ENHRY and CDR2 SYGVKD. The CDR3 covers 13 residues. The DNA for the CDR3 is TGTGCCATCTCTGGGGGGCCGGCAGGGGCGTTTTTCTTC. Its translation: CAISGGPAGAFFF.

CDR3 sequence: CASSLPGSGETQYF. CDR3 coding DNA: TGTGCCAGCAGCTTACCCGGGAGCGGCGAGACCCAGTACTTC. The chain has TRBV11-2 and TRBJ2-5, with a weak D call TRBD2 (6 bases). Trimming removed 2 bases from V and 5 bases from J, with 12 bases in between. This CDR3 contains 14 residues. The germline V gene encodes CDR1 SGHAT and CDR2 FQNNGV.

This clonotype was seen only a few times. The chain combines TRBV7-9 with TRBJ2-5; 7 bases are a match to TRBD2. The CDR3 consists of 14 residues. The junction had 5 bases not matched to a gene; V was cut back by 6 bases and J by 1 base. CDR1 and CDR2 from the germline V gene are SEHNR and FQNEAQ (reference sequence). In nucleotides, the CDR3 is TGTGCCAGCAGACTGAGCGGGACCCAAGAGACCCAGTACTTC. Its translation: CASRLSGTQETQYF.

This clonotype was found a few times. The CDR3 DNA reads TGTGCCAGCAGCTTTCATAACAGGGGCGGGGAAAAACTGTTTTTT. Its protein is CASSFHNRGGEKLFF. V usage is TRBV7-6 and J usage is TRBJ1-4, with 7 bases that match TRBD1. The CDR3 length is 15 residues. The ends lost 3 bases at V and 8 bases at J; junction bases unmatched: 9. Germline CDR1 SGHVS, CDR2 FNYEAQ.

This clonotype was recorded a few times. The junction departs from germline at one end; a sequencing error may be responsible. The V gene is TRBV27, the J gene TRBJ2-7; 8 nucleotides match TRBD2. Germline V CDR1 and CDR2: MNHEY, SMNVEV (reference sequence). The CDR3 runs to 14 residues. CDR3 nucleotide sequence: TGTGCCAGTAGTTTTGGGCCTAGCGGGTACGAGCAGTACTTC. Protein sequence: CASSFGPSGYEQYF.